The present entry profiles one T cell receptor beta chain with its context. This clonotype was observed a handful of times. The clone's antigen remains unknown. No per-base quality is available; no much larger clone lies one base away. This sample was taken from a study of human T cells and chemical hapten exposure (dated by TCRdb to 2020 to 2022). Background on the whole study: For sensitization, 2% DPC in acetone was applied to a roughly 2 cm by roughly 2 cm area of upper inner arm skin. Throughout the approximately 25-week study period, patients were also given weekly therapeutic DPC doses on the scalp. Patch testing on the upper back used Finn chambers containing 0.01% DPC, with scoring done after 6 days according to International Contact Dermatitis Research Group standards. Alopecia areata with under or over 50% scalp involvement, alopecia totalis and alopecia universalis were represented in the patient cohort, which was mostly female. Libraries were combined into a pool for sequencing, and differences in TCR yield between samples came mainly from small differences in library volumes within the pool. The study tracked peripheral blood TCR repertoire changes in vivo during primary and secondary sensitization to the hapten diphenylcyclopropenone (DPC) in alopecia patients. Blood samples were taken from patients before sensitization (week 0) and at 2, 6 and about 24 weeks after DPC sensitization. Nearly 30 alopecia patients provided blood for TCR sequencing at one to four time points (pre-sensitization, 2, 6 and 24 weeks). Overall results and qualifications from the work: Significantly more large CDR3 similarity clusters were formed by expanded TCRs than by pre-sensitization or healthy control sets, consistent with antigen-driven responses. Alopecia, a presumed autoimmune disease, was present in all patients, so the immune response of the patients might differ from that of healthy individuals. The number of PT1 expanded TCRs positively correlated with patch test score, significant at thresholds 8, 16 and 32 but not 4. No change with DPC sensitization was found in the number of TCRs above 1 in 1000 frequency, and no evidence of global repertoire structure alterations was found. Repeated subsampling changed both the strength of the expansion versus patch-test correlation and the threshold at which the correlation became significant.

Library method: RACE. Sequenced on a NextSeq 500. During library preparation, unique molecular identifiers were attached to individual cDNA molecules so that TCRs could be counted in a quantitative, reproducible way. For every blood RNA sample, sequencing covered both the TCR alpha and TCR beta chains. In the original analysis: The median number of TCRs per sample was approximately 96,000, ranging from roughly 23,224 to 690,600. V, J and CDR3 annotation of the TCR reads was carried out using the Decombinator software suite. For PS versus PT1 abundance plots, all samples were subsampled to the same number of TCRs (28,000). Expanded TCRs were defined as absent before sensitization and observed at least eight times at the 2-week time point. The raw public data were reprocessed by TCRdb itself: fastp quality trimming at Q25, MiXCR clonotype calling, in-frame beta chains only. Under each unique CDR3 protein, matching rows form one entry showing the most common genes and DNA. TCRdb's processing, not the study's, gives the V and J calls here. The sample table shows some 350,000 distinct CDR3 sequences, and about 6.9% are seen once. The ten largest clones take up less than 6.5% of the sample.

Relative to germline, V is 1 base shorter and J is 5 bases shorter, with 12 bases between their ends. Based on the germline V gene, the CDR1 and CDR2 sequences are LGHNA and YNFKEQ. Measured from the cysteine to the phenylalanine, the CDR3 is 14 residues long. The retained sequence is limited to the CDR3, 42 bases, with the frame set at the first base. The time point tag for this specimen amounts to: patch test 2, 6 weeks after DPC sensitization. This specimen's treatment or condition label, interpreted: therapeutic diphenylcyclopropenone sensitization with weekly scalp DPC. Blood at each patch-test visit was drawn before the patch test was applied. Patients were considered eligible if aged 18 to 70, diagnosed with alopecia and deemed suitable for DPC therapy, and patients were excluded if pregnant. Unfractionated whole blood was collected in Tempus Blood RNA tubes, and total RNA was extracted from that blood.

The TCR sequence derives from a woman aged 18-29 years with alopecia areata. Some clones in this sample may be carry-over from other donors' samples. Sequencing used whole blood, obtained in connection with sensitization to the hapten diphenylcyclopropenone (DPC). Recombination connected TRBV4-2 to TRBJ2-7; matching of 7 bases hints at TRBD1 as the D gene. The nucleotide sequence is given as TGTGCCAGCAGCCAAGGGAGGGGGCGGAACGAGCAGTACTTC. The resulting protein is CASSQGRGRNEQYF.